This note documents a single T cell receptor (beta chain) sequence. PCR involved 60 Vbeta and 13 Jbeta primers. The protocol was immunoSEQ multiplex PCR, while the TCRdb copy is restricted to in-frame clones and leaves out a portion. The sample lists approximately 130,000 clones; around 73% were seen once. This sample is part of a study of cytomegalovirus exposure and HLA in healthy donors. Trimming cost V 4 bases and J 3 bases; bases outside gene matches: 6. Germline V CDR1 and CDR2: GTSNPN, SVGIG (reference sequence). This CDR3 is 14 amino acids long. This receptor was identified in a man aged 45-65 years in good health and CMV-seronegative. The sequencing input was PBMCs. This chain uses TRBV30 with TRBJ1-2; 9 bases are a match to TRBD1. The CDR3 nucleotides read TGTGCCTGGACCCGGGACAGGGTGGACTATGGCTACACCTTC. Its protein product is CAWTRDRVDYGYTF.